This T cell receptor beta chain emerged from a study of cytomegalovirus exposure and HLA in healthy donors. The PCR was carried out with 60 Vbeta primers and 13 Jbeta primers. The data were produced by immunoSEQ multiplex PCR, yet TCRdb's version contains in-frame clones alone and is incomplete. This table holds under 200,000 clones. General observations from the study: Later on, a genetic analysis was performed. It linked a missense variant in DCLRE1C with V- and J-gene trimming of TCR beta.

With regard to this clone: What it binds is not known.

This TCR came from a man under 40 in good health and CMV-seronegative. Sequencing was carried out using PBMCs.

DNA for the CDR3: TGTGCCAGCAGCCAAGTACGGGGCACTGAAGCTTTCTTT. Protein: CASSQVRGTEAFF. The chain links TRBV4-2 to TRBJ1-1; unclear D gene. This CDR3 comprises 13 residues. The germline V gene has CDR1 LGHNA and CDR2 YNFKEQ. V gave up 1 base and J gave up 4 bases, with 7 bases separating them.